The TCR beta chain under discussion was sequenced for a study of beta chain features in type 1 diabetes (dated by TCRdb to the late 2010s). For context, the study as a whole: Patients and healthy donors did not differ in mean age, gender distribution, total cell number or subset yield. A total of approximately 110,000,000 sorted cells were examined across all samples, and a strong correlation was observed between cell number per subset and RNA yield. Regulatory and stem cell-like memory subsets were isolated from only 8 patients and roughly eight healthy donors, whereas naive and central memory subsets came from all 30 or so donors. In the study, recently diagnosed type 1 diabetes patients and matched healthy donors were compared on the TCRB repertoires of their sorted circulating CD4+ T cell subsets. What the authors observed across the whole study: At VDJ recombination sites, type 1 diabetes patients had fewer insertions and more deleted nucleotides, which implies abnormalities in thymic rearrangement. Because the HLA sub-analyses included only small numbers of individuals, any influence of HLA type on TCRB rearrangement was left unresolved. Because cDNA was sequenced instead of genomic DNA, activated cells with high expression could be over-represented, although the groups did not differ in activation or CD3 levels. The naive, central memory and regulatory TCRB repertoires appeared to resemble one another more closely among patients than among healthy donors. Shorter templates might have been favored by PCR, but patient and control samples were amplified and corrected together, so both groups would have been affected equally by any skew. A moderate but significant shortening of TCRB CDR3 length was observed in type 1 diabetes patients in all four CD4+ subsets.

The High Capacity cDNA Reverse Transcription Kit was used to reverse transcribe all of the isolated RNA, meaning that expressed TCRB transcripts were what got sequenced. Deep immunoSEQ sequencing was applied to naive, central memory and regulatory T cell samples, giving an average of about 3.8 million total reads per sample. After sorted cells were lysed in RLT buffer, RNA was extracted with DNase-treated RNeasy Micro or Mini kits, with the choice depending on cell number. Each cell subset was processed separately to prevent cross-contamination, with patient and healthy donor samples processed together. The immunoSEQ multiplex PCR was used to amplify TCRB sequences from cDNA, yielding 87-bp fragments that span the CDR3 region. The amplicons were sequenced using the Illumina HiSeq platform. The authors' analysis ran thus. PCR bias was corrected computationally using synthetic template baselines, and reads within Hamming distance 2 were collapsed, with unmergeable singletons discarded. Reads were aligned against IMGT so that V, D and J genes, CDR3 length and insertions or deletions at six rearrangement sites could be assigned. Within each subset, clonotype counts were normalized to the number of sorted cells before true diversity and Gini coefficients were calculated with the tcR R package. The overlap coefficient, calculated on TCRB nucleotide sequences, was used to quantify repertoire sharing. As a proxy for the pre-selection repertoire, out-of-frame TCRB sequences from naive cells were analyzed. In TCRdb, the immuneACCESS table is reduced to in-frame sequences with V and J assigned. These tables do not hold every clone; where another copy was compared, an unresolved V gene accounts for under half, and the others remain unexplained. V and J calls and clone size follow that table, whereas D and trimming were derived from the DNA. Within this sample are approximately 260,000 clones, with around 25% of them counted one time only. The ten largest account for about 0.011% of the sample.

Each donor gave one peripheral blood draw, averaging roughly 120 mL, which was collected into heparinised tubes. A BD FACSAria II was used to sort naive, central memory, regulatory and stem cell-like memory CD4+ T cells with a panel that included CD45RO, CCR7, CD25, CD127, CD95 and CD27. Every sorted population had a purity above 95%. PBMCs were isolated right away by Lymphoprep density gradient centrifugation and were stained directly, without culture. So that batch effects would be minimized, each experiment stained and sorted samples in pairs, pairing one healthy donor with one patient. This clone was seen only a few times. The antigen it binds to is not known. Qualities for individual bases were not recorded, and no much larger clone is one base off. At the junction V is shortened by 3 bases and J by 4 bases, with 7 bases in between. There are 13 amino acids in the CDR3, from cysteine to phenylalanine inclusive. This entry keeps only the CDR3 DNA: 39 bases, framed from base 1. CDR1 and CDR2 are drawn from the germline V gene: SGHTA, FQGNSA.

Input material: naive CD4+ T cells from blood. The cell subset or site tag for this specimen amounts to: true naive CD4+ T cells. The sequence came from a woman aged 25 to 45 with type 1 diabetes. The receptor chain draws on TRBV7-2 and TRBJ2-1, with the D gene call left open. The bases are TGTGCCAGCAGCTTGAACCAGTACAATGAGCAGTTCTTC. Its protein product is CASSLNQYNEQFF.